The 28 T cell receptor beta chains below come from one sample, sequenced in a study of cytomegalovirus exposure and HLA in healthy donors (dated 2017 in TCRdb). The library was obtained by the immunoSEQ multiplex PCR assay. For the multiplex PCR, a mixture combining 60 forward primers for TCR Vbeta segments and 13 reverse primers for TCR Jbeta segments was used. TCRdb limited this immuneACCESS table to in-frame rearrangements with V and J called. A share of clones is missing; checked studies link under half to unresolved V genes, and the rest is unexplained. Here the sample has around 130,000 clones; 75% to 85% occur a single time. 2.5% to 3% of the sample comes from the top ten. The sample comprised PBMCs. The receptor source for this set is a man aged 25 to 40 in good health and CMV-seronegative.

This clone turned up a few times. The CDR3 protein is CASSLAPDYGYTF. For the CDR3, the DNA is TGTGCCAGCAGCTTAGCTCCAGACTATGGCTACACCTTC. The rearrangement joins TRBV7-8 to TRBJ1-2; D is unresolved. The CDR3 runs 13 residues. Trimming took off 0 bases at V and 3 bases at J, with 5 bases between the two ends. Germline V gene lookup returns CDR1 SGHVS and CDR2 FQNEAQ.

The chain joins TRBV29-1 to TRBJ2-3, with a weak D call TRBD1 (5 bases). The CDR3 totals 14 residues. V was cut by 4 bases and J by 11 bases, with 22 bases left in between. Per the germline V gene, CDR1 is SQVTM and CDR2 is ANQGSEA. This CDR3 is CSVVGQGDLVRQYF. Here the CDR3 DNA reads TGCAGCGTTGTTGGGCAGGGTGATTTAGTAAGGCAGTATTTT.

V usage is TRBV7-9 and J usage is TRBJ2-2; TRBD1 matches 8 bases. The CDR3 totals 15 residues. Trimming removed 8 bases from V and 3 bases from J; junction bases left unmatched: 8. Germline V gene lookup returns CDR1 SEHNR and CDR2 FQNEAQ (reference sequence). Here the CDR3 reads CASVVGTGHTGELFF. CDR3 nucleotide sequence: TGTGCCAGCGTCGTCGGGACAGGCCACACCGGGGAGCTGTTTTTT.

V and J are TRBV27 and TRBJ2-3; 9 bases are a match to TRBD1. Germline assignment: CDR1 MNHEY and CDR2 SMNVEV (reference sequence). This CDR3 comprises 16 residues. V shed 1 base, J shed 0 bases, and the junction held 2 bases outside the gene matches. The CDR3 is CASSLYTGGSTDTQYF. The CDR3 DNA is TGTGCCAGCAGTTTATATACAGGGGGCAGCACAGATACGCAGTATTTT.

This clone was counted a single time. The chain combines TRBV10-3 with TRBJ2-5; the D gene is possibly TRBD1 (6 bases). The germline V and J ends were trimmed by 2 bases and 4 bases, with 17 bases remaining between them. The CDR3 consists of 16 residues. Germline V gene sequence: CDR1 ENHRY, CDR2 SYGVKD. Written as DNA, the CDR3 is TGTGCCATCAGTGAGCGGCCCACAGGGTCCAGAGAGACCCAGTACTTC. Amino acid sequence: CAISERPTGSRETQYF.

CDR3 DNA: TGTGCCAGCAGCTTAGGTTCGGGGGTATCACAAGAGACCCAGTACTTC. As protein: CASSLGSGVSQETQYF. The chain joins TRBV11-2 to TRBJ2-5; perhaps TRBD2 as D (6 bases). Germline CDR1 SGHAT, CDR2 FQNNGV. Trimming shortened V by 1 base and J by 2 bases, and 14 bases separated the two germline ends. There are 16 residues in the CDR3.

The chain joins TRBV7-9 to TRBJ2-5, with TRBD1 matching 8 bases. The CDR3 loop spans 16 amino acids. V trimming: 5 bases; J trimming: 2 bases; junction bases outside the gene matches: 10. The germline V gene has CDR1 SEHNR and CDR2 FQNEAQ (reference sequence). The CDR3 DNA reads TGTGCCAGCAGCCCCAGGACAGGGCCTAGACAAGAGACCCAGTACTTC. Amino acids: CASSPRTGPRQETQYF. Combining the CDR3 with reference TRBV7-9 and TRBJ2-5 gives the whole variable domain DTGVSQNPRHKITKRGQNVTFRCDPISEHNRLYWYRQTLGQGPEFLTYFQNEAQLEKSRLLSDRFSAERPKGSFSTLEIQRTEQGDSAMYLCASSPRTGPRQETQYFGPGTRLLVL.

The V and J genes are TRBV7-9 and TRBJ1-3, with a weak D call TRBD1 (5 bases). Germline CDR1 and CDR2: SEHNR and FQNEAQ (reference sequence). The CDR3 has 16 residues. Trimming took off 5 bases at V and 4 bases at J, with 18 bases between the two ends. CDR3 in amino acids: CASSTWGDTSGNTIYF. CDR3 DNA: TGTGCCAGCAGCACCTGGGGGGATACCTCGGGAAACACCATATATTTT.

In this sample, this clone turned up once. The junction shows a germline mismatch at one end, possibly a read error. This chain links TRBV5-6 with TRBJ1-2; 8 bases match TRBD1. The CDR3 runs to 14 residues. Germline values: CDR1 SGHDT, CDR2 YYEEEE. Here the CDR3 reads CASSWDRTIDGYPF. For the CDR3, the DNA is TGTGCCAGCAGCTGGGACAGGACTATTGATGGCTACCCCTTC.

The chain couples TRBV2 to TRBJ1-4; a weak D match, TRBD1 (6 bases). The CDR3 is 15 residues long. V was pared by 6 bases and J by 10 bases, with 21 bases between. Germline values: CDR1 SNHLY, CDR2 FYNNEI. CDR3 loop: CASSLQGLGEGKLFF. The CDR3 bases are TGTGCCAGCAGCTTACAGGGATTGGGGGAGGGAAAACTGTTTTTT.

The chain carries TRBV19 and TRBJ1-5; D uncertain. The V gene's germline CDR1 is LNHDA and CDR2 SQIVND (reference sequence). The length of the CDR3 is 15 residues. Trimming cost V 3 bases and J 0 bases, with 9 bases left between them. In DNA form, the CDR3 reads TGTGCCAGTAGTATCCTACAGTATAGCAATCAGCCCCAGCATTTT. Amino acid sequence: CASSILQYSNQPQHF.

This chain links TRBV10-1 with TRBJ2-1, with 10 bases that match TRBD2. In germline, CDR1 is WNHNN, CDR2 SYGVQD (reference sequence). V was clipped by 0 bases and J by 7 bases; unmatched bases: 6. The CDR3 runs to 16 residues. CDR3 in DNA: TGCGCCAGCAGTGAGTCCGGGACTAGCGCGATGAATGAGCAGTTCTTC. It encodes CASSESGTSAMNEQFF.

The CDR3 sequence is CASSARQNTDTQYF. The DNA of the CDR3 is TGTGCCAGCAGCGCCCGACAGAACACAGATACGCAGTATTTT. V is TRBV9 and J is TRBJ2-3; tentative D call: TRBD1 (5 bases). Between the trimmed V and J ends, which lost 3 bases and 2 bases, there was a span of 10 bases. CDR3 length equals 14 residues. Germline CDR1 reads SGDLS; CDR2 reads YYNGEE.

The gene calls are TRBV28 and TRBJ1-2; TRBD1 might be the D (5 bases). CDR3 size: 16 residues. Between the trimmed V and J ends, which lost 6 bases and 5 bases, there was a span of 22 bases. Germline V lookup: CDR1 MDHEN, CDR2 SYDVKM. The CDR3 DNA reads as TGTGCCAGCAGCCCCACCAGGGTTTCTCGGATGTATGGCTACACCTTC. This translates into CASSPTRVSRMYGYTF.

This chain links TRBV7-2 with TRBJ2-7; D is unclear. The germline V gene encodes CDR1 SGHTA and CDR2 FQGNSA. The CDR3 contains 14 residues. V lost 2 bases to trimming and J lost 5 bases, with 13 bases between them. Here the CDR3 reads CASSLLELSDEQYF. CDR3 nucleotide sequence: TGTGCCAGCAGCTTACTAGAACTTTCCGACGAGCAGTACTTC.

This chain connects TRBV7-9 to TRBJ2-7; TRBD2 aligns across 7 bases. Per germline, CDR1 SEHNR and CDR2 FQNEAQ (reference sequence). The CDR3 runs 14 residues. V dropped 1 base and J dropped 3; count of bases not matched to a gene: 3. CDR3 in DNA: TGTGCCAGCAGCTTAGGGGGAGGGCACTACGAGCAGTACTTC. Residues: CASSLGGGHYEQYF.

This rearrangement joins TRBV5-1 to TRBJ2-7, with 10 bases aligning to TRBD1. Germline lookup yields CDR1 SGHRS and CDR2 YFSETQ. The CDR3 has 15 amino acids. V was pared by 0 bases and J by 2 bases, with 2 bases of the junction left unmatched. CDR3 coding DNA: TGCGCCAGCAGCTTGGTCGGACAGGGGGCCTACGAGCAGTACTTC. This translates into CASSLVGQGAYEQYF. Complete variable domain (other parts from reference TRBV5-1 and TRBJ2-7): KAGVTQTPRYLIKTRGQQVTLSCSPISGHRSVSWYQQTPGQGLQFLFEYFSETQRNKGNFPGRFSGRQFSNSRSEMNVSTLELGDSALYLCASSLVGQGAYEQYFGPGTRLTVT.

This chain links TRBV7-9 with TRBJ2-1; 12 nucleotides agree with TRBD2. The CDR3 covers 16 residues. Germline V gene lookup returns CDR1 SEHNR and CDR2 FQNEAQ (reference sequence). V shed 4 bases, J shed 9 bases, and the junction held 10 bases outside the gene matches. DNA for the CDR3: TGTGCCAGCAGCTCAGACCTAGCGGGAGGGCCGAGTGAGCAGTTCTTC. Translation: CASSSDLAGGPSEQFF. The variable domain in full, completed from reference TRBV7-9 and TRBJ2-1, reads DTGVSQNPRHKITKRGQNVTFRCDPISEHNRLYWYRQTLGQGPEFLTYFQNEAQLEKSRLLSDRFSAERPKGSFSTLEIQRTEQGDSAMYLCASSSDLAGGPSEQFFGPGTRLTVL.

This clone was detected once. This chain joins TRBV28 and TRBJ1-2; D is unresolved. Germline CDR1 MDHEN, CDR2 SYDVKM. The germline V and J ends were trimmed by 7 bases and 3 bases, with 15 bases remaining between them. This CDR3 comprises 14 residues. The CDR3 bases are TGTGCCAGCAAGTTTGGAGGCGGGGACTATGGCTACACCTTC. Residues: CASKFGGGDYGYTF.

The chain links TRBV4-1 to TRBJ2-3, with 9 bases that match TRBD2. This CDR3 is 16 amino acids long. CDR1 and CDR2 from the germline V gene are MGHRA and YSYEKL. V gave up 0 bases and J gave up 5 bases; unmatched junction bases: 6. This chain's CDR3 is CASSQDKAGGIDTQYF. The CDR3 nucleotides read TGCGCCAGCAGCCAAGACAAAGCGGGAGGTATAGATACGCAGTATTTT.

The gene calls are TRBV25-1 and TRBJ1-2; the D gene is possibly TRBD1 (5 bases). With 1 base removed from V and 2 bases from J, the gap between germline ends came to 14 bases. There are 16 residues in the CDR3. The V gene's germline CDR1 is MGHDK and CDR2 SYGVNS. CDR3 region: CASSEFGHFENYGYTF. The CDR3 DNA sequence: TGTGCCAGCAGTGAATTTGGACATTTTGAAAACTATGGCTACACCTTC.

This rearrangement joins TRBV4-1 to TRBJ1-4; D not certain. Germline CDR1 and CDR2: MGHRA and YSYEKL. The CDR3 is made up of 14 amino acids. V was shortened by 1 base and J by 8 bases, with 11 bases between the two germline ends. As DNA, the CDR3 is TGCGCCAGCAGCCAAGGGTCTTACTCGGAAAAACTGTTTTTT. Translating it yields CASSQGSYSEKLFF.

The chain combines TRBV19 with TRBJ2-3; tentatively, D is TRBD1 (5 bases). Germline values: CDR1 LNHDA, CDR2 SQIVND (reference sequence). The CDR3 extends over 12 amino acids. Deletions cut 8 bases from V and 4 bases from J, with 10 bases between. The CDR3 bases are TGTGCCAGTGCTCAGGGTGCAGATACGCAGTATTTT. It codes for CASAQGADTQYF. Complete variable domain (other parts from reference TRBV19 and TRBJ2-3): DGGITQSPKYLFRKEGQNVTLSCEQNLNHDAMYWYRQDPGQGLRLIYYSQIVNDFQKGDIAEGYSVSREKKESFPLTVTSAQKNPTAFYLCASAQGADTQYFGPGTRLTVL.

V gene TRBV28 combines with J gene TRBJ1-4; D might be TRBD1 (6 bases). The V end lost 4 bases, the J end lost 17 bases, and 14 bases lay between the germline ends. The CDR3 length is 11 residues. Germline V gene data show CDR1 as MDHEN and CDR2 as SYDVKM. For the CDR3, the DNA is TGTGCCAGCAGTTCTGACAGGACGAACTTTTTT. It yields the protein CASSSDRTNFF. Based on the CDR3 plus reference TRBV28 and TRBJ1-4, the full variable domain is DVKVTQSSRYLVKRTGEKVFLECVQDMDHENMFWYRQDPGLGLRLIYFSYDVKMKEKGDIPEGYSVSREKKERFSLILESASTNQTSMYLCASSSDRTNFFGSGTQLSVL.

This clone was found once. The genes are TRBV9 and TRBJ2-7, with D possibly being TRBD1 (5 bases). Trimming removed 0 bases at V and 3 bases at J, with 13 bases between. The CDR3 is made up of 15 amino acids. From germline, CDR1 is SGDLS and CDR2 YYNGEE. The CDR3: CASSVATGDSYEQYF. The DNA for the CDR3 is TGTGCCAGCAGCGTAGCTACAGGAGACAGCTACGAGCAGTACTTC.

The CDR3: CASSTLADSYEQYF. The CDR3 DNA follows: TGTGCCAGCAGCACTCTAGCGGACTCCTACGAGCAGTACTTC. The chain carries TRBV7-8 and TRBJ2-7; 7 bases map to TRBD2. V shed 5 bases and J 0 bases; nucleotides not matched to a gene: 4. CDR1 SGHVS and CDR2 FQNEAQ come from the germline V gene. The CDR3 has 14 amino acids.

Only a few counts were recorded for this clone. CDR3 sequence reads: CASSSDRAAGNTIYF. In DNA form, the CDR3 reads TGCGCCAGCAGCTCAGACAGGGCAGCCGGAAACACCATATATTTT. V usage is TRBV4-3 and J usage is TRBJ1-3; TRBD1 matches at 7 bases. This CDR3 spans 15 amino acids. J lost 4 bases, V lost 5 bases, and 8 bases had no gene match. Germline V gene sequence: CDR1 LGHNA, CDR2 YSLEER.

The rearrangement joins TRBV2 to TRBJ1-2; D unresolved. Trimming pared 6 bases from V and 4 bases from J, leaving 15 bases between. Per germline, CDR1 SNHLY and CDR2 FYNNEI. The CDR3 is 14 amino acids. In DNA, the CDR3 is TGTGCCAGCAGGGCCACCAGATTATCCTATGGCTACACCTTC. It codes for CASRATRLSYGYTF.